What follows is one T cell receptor beta chain and its context. Replicate PCRs from sorted subsets contained roughly 190 ng DNA, which is some 30,000 T cell genomes. Original processing notes: For the immunoSEQ data, sequences were junction-only without quality scores, so filtering differed. The assay was immunoSEQ multiplex PCR, and TCRdb's table has in-frame clones only and misses some. From that table come the V and J calls and clone size; the DNA was used to work out D and trimming. The repertoire consists of roughly 2,500,000 clones, with 80% to 95% occurring once and the leading ten covering approximately 0.35%. This sample is drawn from a study of shared clonotypes between healthy human individuals. Study information: Researchers drew samples from two women and a few men aged 18 to 49.

This CDR3 is built from 15 residues. From germline, CDR1 is SGHKS and CDR2 YYEKEE (reference sequence). V was clipped by 4 bases and J by 3 bases, with 14 bases between them. The V call is TRBV5-5, the J call TRBJ1-3; possible D gene TRBD1, 6 bases. The receptor's source is a man aged 18 to 30 in good health. Some clones in this sample may be carry-over from other donors' samples. Source material: naive CD4+ T cells from PBMCs. The subset was: CD45RA+ positively selected. The DNA for the CDR3 is TGTGCCAGCAGCATTACAGGGTATAGTGGAAACACCATATATTTT. The encoded protein is CASSITGYSGNTIYF.